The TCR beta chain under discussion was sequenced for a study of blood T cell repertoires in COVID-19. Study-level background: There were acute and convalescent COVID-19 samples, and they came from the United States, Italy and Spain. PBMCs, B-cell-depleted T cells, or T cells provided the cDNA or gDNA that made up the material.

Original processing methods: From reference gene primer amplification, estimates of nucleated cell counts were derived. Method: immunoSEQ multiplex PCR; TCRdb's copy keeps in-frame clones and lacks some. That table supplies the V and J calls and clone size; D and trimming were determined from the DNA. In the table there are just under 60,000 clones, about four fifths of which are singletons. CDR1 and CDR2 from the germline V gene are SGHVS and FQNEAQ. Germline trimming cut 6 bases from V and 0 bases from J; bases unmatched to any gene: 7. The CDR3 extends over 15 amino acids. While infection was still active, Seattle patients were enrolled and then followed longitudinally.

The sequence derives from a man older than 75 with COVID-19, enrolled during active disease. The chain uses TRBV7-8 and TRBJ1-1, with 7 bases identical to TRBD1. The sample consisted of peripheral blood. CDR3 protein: CASRPPQGVNTEAFF. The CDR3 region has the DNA TGTGCCAGCAGACCTCCTCAGGGGGTGAACACTGAAGCTTTCTTT.